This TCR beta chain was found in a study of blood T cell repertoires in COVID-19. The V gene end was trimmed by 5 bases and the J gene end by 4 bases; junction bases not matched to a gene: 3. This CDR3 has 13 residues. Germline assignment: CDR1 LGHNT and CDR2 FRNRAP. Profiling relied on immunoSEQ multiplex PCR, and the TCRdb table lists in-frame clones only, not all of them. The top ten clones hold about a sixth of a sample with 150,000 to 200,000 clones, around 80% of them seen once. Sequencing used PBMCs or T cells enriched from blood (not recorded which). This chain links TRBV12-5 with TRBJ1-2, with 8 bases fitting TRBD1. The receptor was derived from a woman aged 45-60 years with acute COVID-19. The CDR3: CASGPGGVYGYTF. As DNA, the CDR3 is TGTGCTAGTGGTCCAGGGGGCGTCTATGGCTACACCTTC.